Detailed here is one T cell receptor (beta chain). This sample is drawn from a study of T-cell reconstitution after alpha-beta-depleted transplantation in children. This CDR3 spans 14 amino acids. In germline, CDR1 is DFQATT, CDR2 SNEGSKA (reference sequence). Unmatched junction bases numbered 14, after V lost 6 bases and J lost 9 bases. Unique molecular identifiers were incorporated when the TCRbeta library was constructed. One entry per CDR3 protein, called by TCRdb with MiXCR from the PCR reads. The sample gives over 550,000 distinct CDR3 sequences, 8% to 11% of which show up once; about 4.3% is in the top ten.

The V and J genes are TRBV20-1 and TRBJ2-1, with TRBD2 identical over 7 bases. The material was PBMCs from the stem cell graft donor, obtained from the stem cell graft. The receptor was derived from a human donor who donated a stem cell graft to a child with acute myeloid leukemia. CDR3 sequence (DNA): TGCAGTGCCGGGGCGGGAGTTTATGGGAGTGAGCAGTTCTTC. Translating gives CSAGAGVYGSEQFF.